The clone carrying this T cell receptor (beta chain) has just a few counts. TCRdb analysed the 5' RACE reads with MiXCR anew, one entry per CDR3 protein. The data hold fewer than 100,000 distinct CDR3 sequences, with about 12% observed a single time. These data originate in a study of early T cells in non-severe SARS-CoV-2 infection. V was clipped by 2 bases and J by 15 bases; unmatched bases: 12. There are 15 residues in the CDR3. Germline-derived CDR1 and CDR2 are SNHLY and FYNNEI. The TCR was taken from an adult who was a healthcare worker with PCR-confirmed SARS-CoV-2 infection or an uninfected control (not recorded which). The source material was whole blood. The rearrangement links TRBV2 to TRBJ2-1, with 11 bases matching TRBD2. The CDR3 DNA reads TGTGCCAGCAGTGAAACGACTAGCGGGGCTCTGGGGCCGTTCTTC. Residues: CASSETTSGALGPFF.